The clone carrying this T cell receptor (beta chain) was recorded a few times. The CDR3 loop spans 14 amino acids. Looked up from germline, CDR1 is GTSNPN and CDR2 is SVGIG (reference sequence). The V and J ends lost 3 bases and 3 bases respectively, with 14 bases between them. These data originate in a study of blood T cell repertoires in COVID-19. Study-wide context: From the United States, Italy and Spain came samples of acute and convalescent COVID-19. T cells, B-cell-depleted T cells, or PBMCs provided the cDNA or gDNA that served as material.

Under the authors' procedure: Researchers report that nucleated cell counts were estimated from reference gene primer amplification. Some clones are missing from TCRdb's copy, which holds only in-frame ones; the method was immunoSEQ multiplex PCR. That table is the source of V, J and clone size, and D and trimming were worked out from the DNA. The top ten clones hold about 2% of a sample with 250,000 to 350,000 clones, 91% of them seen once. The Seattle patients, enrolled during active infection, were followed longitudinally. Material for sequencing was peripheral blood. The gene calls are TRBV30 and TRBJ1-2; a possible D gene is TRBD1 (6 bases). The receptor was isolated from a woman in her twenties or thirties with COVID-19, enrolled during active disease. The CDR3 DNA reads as TGTGCCTGGAGAGCTGGGGGCTCTGACTATGGCTACACCTTC. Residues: CAWRAGGSDYGYTF.